The rows below give T cell receptor beta chains drawn from one sample of a study of T-cell memory formation after mild COVID-19. TCRdb fed the 5' RACE reads into MiXCR, producing one record per CDR3 protein. The sample lists fewer than 350,000 distinct CDR3 sequences; approximately 15% were seen once. Sequencing input: PBMCs or a T cell subset sorted from them (not recorded which). Every receptor here comes from a man between 18 and 29 years old who had mild COVID-19 (a few samples of this study predate the infection). Cell type and time point are not known. Each CDR3 is given with its conserved first and last residue. The order of the fields is J gene, clone size, D gene, V gene, CDR3 protein, CDR3 DNA. The D gene is left open where the match is weak. A row's size may be missing; if present it is once, few, many or a size class.

>TRBJ2-3|-|TRBD2|TRBV7-2
CASSLDWLAGSSTDTQYF
TGTGCCAGCAGCTTAGATTGGCTAGCGGGCTCTAGCACAGATACGCAGTATTTT
>TRBJ1-3|-|TRBD1|TRBV6-5
CASSSPTGGNTIYF
TGTGCCAGCAGTTCCCCGACAGGGGGAAACACCATATATTTT
>TRBJ2-2|few|-|TRBV5-1
CASSLDVAYTGELFF
TGCGCCAGCAGCTTGGACGTGGCGTACACCGGGGAGCTGTTTTTT
>TRBJ2-3|-|-|TRBV6-1
CASRAGTTHDTQYF
TGTGCCAGCAGAGCCGGGACCACCCATGATACGCAGTATTTT
>TRBJ2-3|-|TRBD2|TRBV4-3
CASSQEASGDTDTQYF
TGCGCCAGCAGCCAAGAGGCTAGCGGGGATACAGATACGCAGTATTTT
>TRBJ1-5|-|-|TRBV3-1
CASSNTENQPQHF
TGTGCCAGCAGCAATACCGAAAATCAGCCCCAGCATTTT
>TRBJ2-3|many|-|TRBV5-6
CASSDTGRDTQYF
TGTGCCAGCAGCGACACAGGGAGAGATACGCAGTATTTT
>TRBJ1-2|few|-|TRBV7-9
CASSLDGGYTF
TGTGCCAGCAGCTTAGATGGCGGCTACACCTTC
>TRBJ2-6|-|-|TRBV12-3/TRBV12-4
CASSQDDNVLTF
TGTGCCAGCAGTCAGGACGACAACGTCCTGACTTTC
>TRBJ2-5|-|TRBD2|TRBV7-2
CASSSGLRLAGSLEETQYF
TGTGCCAGCAGCTCGGGCCTACGACTAGCGGGGAGCCTAGAAGAGACCCAGTACTTC
>TRBJ2-1|-|-|TRBV24-1
CATSDLGEEQFF
TGTGCCACCAGTGATTTGGGGGAGGAACAGTTCTTC
>TRBJ2-7|-|TRBD2|TRBV7-9
CASSSGGIVYEQYF
TGTGCCAGCAGCTCGGGAGGGATAGTGTACGAGCAGTACTTC
>TRBJ2-2|-|-|TRBV11-2
CASSYVGRGELFF
TGTGCCAGCAGCTATGTTGGGAGAGGGGAGCTGTTTTTT
>TRBJ1-6|few|-|TRBV6-5
CASSYGEGQNSPLHF
TGTGCCAGCAGTTACGGCGAAGGCCAGAATTCACCCCTCCACTTT
>TRBJ1-5|-|TRBD1|TRBV20-1
CSARPGTGGTYQPQHF
TGCAGTGCTAGACCTGGGACAGGGGGCACCTATCAGCCCCAGCATTTT
>TRBJ2-5|few|-|TRBV5-6
CASSFTGTPDRETQYF
TGTGCCAGCAGTTTCACCGGGACCCCCGATCGAGAGACCCAGTACTTC
>TRBJ2-2|few|TRBD1|TRBV24-1
CATSEAGTGHTGELFF
TGTGCCACCAGTGAAGCCGGGACAGGGCACACCGGGGAGCTGTTTTTT
>TRBJ2-1|many|TRBD2|TRBV20-1
CSARSLAGDPRYNEQFF
TGCAGTGCTAGATCACTAGCGGGGGATCCACGTTACAATGAGCAGTTCTTC
>TRBJ1-5|few|-|TRBV5-1
CASSADTNQPQHF
TGCGCCAGCAGCGCTGATACCAATCAGCCCCAGCATTTT
>TRBJ1-2|-|-|TRBV5-1
CASSFGVGSDGYTF
TGCGCCAGCAGCTTCGGTGTCGGGAGCGATGGCTACACCTTC
>TRBJ1-5|few|-|TRBV6-5
CASSYSGNSNQPQHF
TGTGCCAGCAGTTACTCGGGAAATAGCAATCAGCCCCAGCATTTT
>TRBJ2-2|-|-|TRBV7-3
CASRQGSGTGELFF
TGTGCCAGCAGACAGGGTTCGGGCACCGGGGAGCTGTTTTTT
>TRBJ2-5|few|TRBD2|TRBV7-3
CASSFSGGADETQYF
TGTGCCAGCAGCTTCAGCGGGGGGGCCGATGAGACCCAGTACTTC
>TRBJ2-3|many|-|TRBV2
CASSNPGAASLTDTQYF
TGTGCCAGCAGTAACCCCGGGGCAGCGTCCCTCACAGATACGCAGTATTTT
>TRBJ1-6|few|-|TRBV5-5
CASSGGRRGGDSPLHF
TGTGCCAGCAGCGGGGGCCGGAGGGGCGGGGATTCACCCCTCCACTTT
>TRBJ1-1|-|TRBD1|TRBV6-5
CASRRAGQGGRAFF
TGTGCCAGCAGGCGTGCCGGACAGGGAGGTAGGGCTTTCTTT
>TRBJ1-2|-|TRBD1|TRBV6-2/TRBV6-3
CASSPRGQGNGYTF
TGTGCCAGCAGTCCGCGGGGACAGGGTAACGGCTACACCTTC
>TRBJ2-1|few|-|TRBV12-3/TRBV12-4
CASSPVVGQFF
TGTGCCAGCAGCCCGGTGGTAGGGCAGTTCTTC
>TRBJ1-1|-|TRBD1|TRBV2
CASTADRAPREAFF
TGTGCCAGCACCGCGGACAGGGCGCCTCGTGAAGCTTTCTTT
>TRBJ1-1|few|TRBD1|TRBV20-1
CSAGTGGAGTEAFF
TGCAGTGCCGGAACAGGGGGCGCGGGCACTGAAGCTTTCTTT
>TRBJ1-1|few|-|TRBV14
CASSHRQGMNTEAFF
TGTGCCAGCAGCCACCGGCAGGGCATGAACACTGAAGCTTTCTTT
>TRBJ2-1|few|TRBD1|TRBV4-2
CASSQEDRGGYNEQFF
TGTGCCAGCAGCCAAGAAGACAGGGGTGGATACAATGAGCAGTTCTTC
>TRBJ2-3|few|TRBD2|TRBV20-1
CSAPGGPGTQYF
TGCAGTGCCCCGGGGGGGCCGGGTACGCAGTATTTT
>TRBJ1-1|-|-|TRBV2
CASTGAFF
TGTGCCAGCACAGGAGCTTTCTTT